One and the same sample provided the 13 T cell receptor beta chains below, sequenced in a study of response to subunit inactivated influenza vaccine. TCRdb reanalysed the RT-PCR reads using MiXCR and keeps one entry per CDR3 protein. The sample has around 790,000 distinct CDR3 sequences, 20% to 25% seen once. The sequencing here drew on PBMCs from blood, taken about 5 days after vaccination. Every receptor here comes from a man aged 50-60 years who received an inactivated influenza vaccine.

This chain uses TRBV12-3 or TRBV12-4 with TRBJ2-1, with a weak D call TRBD2 (6 bases). Trimming took off 6 bases at V and 8 bases at J, with 14 bases between the two ends. This CDR3 is 13 amino acids long. The CDR3 nucleotides read TGTGCCAGCAGGCCGACTAGTTTCTATGAGCAGTTCTTC. Its translation: CASRPTSFYEQFF.

This clonotype was observed a few times. The V and J genes are TRBV20-1 and TRBJ2-1, with TRBD1 matching over 12 bases. Germline assignment: CDR1 DFQATT and CDR2 SNEGSKA (reference sequence). Trimming removed 6 bases from V and 6 bases from J; junction bases left unmatched: 6. There are 14 residues in the CDR3. CDR3 region: CSAKGQGASNEQFF. CDR3 nucleotides: TGCAGTGCGAAGGGACAGGGGGCCTCCAATGAGCAGTTCTTC.

The chain couples TRBV30 to TRBJ2-5, with D possibly matching TRBD2 (6 bases). The CDR3 is 13 residues long. The germline V gene has CDR1 GTSNPN and CDR2 SVGIG (reference sequence). The germline V and J ends were trimmed by 2 bases and 9 bases, with 16 bases remaining between them. This chain's CDR3 is CAWSQLVGGPQYF. In DNA, the CDR3 is TGTGCCTGGAGTCAATTAGTGGGGGGACCCCAGTACTTC.

V usage is TRBV11-2 and J usage is TRBJ2-7; 9 bases are shared with TRBD1. The CDR3 sequence is 15 residues long. CDR1 is SGHAT, CDR2 FQNNGV, per germline. V shed 2 bases, J shed 7 bases, and the junction held 9 bases outside the gene matches. The CDR3 sequence: CASSLSPGTGREQYF. The DNA for the CDR3 is TGTGCCAGCAGCTTATCCCCGGGGACAGGGAGAGAGCAGTACTTC.

The chain combines TRBV20-1 with TRBJ2-7, with TRBD1 matching over 7 bases. The J segment lost 3 bases and the V segment lost 4 bases, leaving 6 bases of the junction unmatched. The V gene's germline CDR1 is DFQATT and CDR2 SNEGSKA (reference sequence). The CDR3 has 13 residues. The CDR3 bases are TGCAGTGCTACTTTGGGGGACAGCTACGAGCAGTACTTC. Amino acid sequence: CSATLGDSYEQYF.

V and J are TRBV7-3 and TRBJ2-5; the match to TRBD1 covers 7 bases. Trimming at V came to 4 bases and at J to 4 bases, leaving 3 bases not matched to a gene. Germline V lookup: CDR1 SGHTA, CDR2 FQGTGA. The CDR3 totals 13 residues. The CDR3 bases are TGTGCCAGCAGCTACGGACAGGCAGAGACCCAGTACTTC. Translating it yields CASSYGQAETQYF.

This clonotype was counted a few times. J is TRBJ2-3 and V is TRBV7-8; 10 nucleotides match TRBD2. The CDR3 contains 15 residues. The J segment lost 6 bases and the V segment lost 5 bases, leaving 8 bases of the junction unmatched. Germline V gene data show CDR1 as SGHVS and CDR2 as FQNEAQ. CDR3 protein: CASSLNSGGQDTQYF. CDR3 in DNA: TGTGCCAGCAGCCTCAATAGCGGGGGGCAGGATACGCAGTATTTT.

The V gene is TRBV12-3 or TRBV12-4, the J gene TRBJ2-2; 13 nucleotides match TRBD2. After removal of 4 bases from V and 4 bases from J, the junction contained 3 bases not matched to a gene. The CDR3 consists of 16 residues. CDR3 loop: CASSSTSGGVTGELFF. The CDR3 DNA is TGTGCCAGCAGTTCCACTAGCGGGGGGGTCACCGGGGAGCTGTTTTTT.

There are a few counts of this clonotype. This chain connects TRBV4-1 to TRBJ2-5, with D perhaps TRBD1 (5 bases). This CDR3 spans 15 amino acids. Trimming removed 0 bases at V and 6 bases at J, with 14 bases between. The germline V gene encodes CDR1 MGHRA and CDR2 YSYEKL. The CDR3 is CASSQDFREAQTQYF. The CDR3 DNA reads TGCGCCAGCAGCCAAGACTTCAGGGAAGCACAGACCCAGTACTTC.

The chain has TRBV11-2 and TRBJ2-1; 8 bases fit TRBD1. Germline V lookup: CDR1 SGHAT, CDR2 FQNNGV. The CDR3 has 14 amino acids. The junction had 6 bases not matched to a gene; V was cut back by 3 bases and J by 8 bases. The CDR3 coding sequence is TGTGCCAGCAGCTTCGCACAGGGGGGCCATGAGCAGTTCTTC. This encodes CASSFAQGGHEQFF.

The rearrangement links TRBV4-1 to TRBJ2-7; 9 nucleotides match TRBD1. Per germline, CDR1 MGHRA and CDR2 YSYEKL. This CDR3 spans 16 amino acids. V dropped 0 bases and J dropped 6; count of bases not matched to a gene: 9. The CDR3 DNA is TGCGCCAGCAGCCAAGATCCCGGGACAGGGATGCGCGAGCAGTACTTC. Its translation is CASSQDPGTGMREQYF.

Only a few counts were recorded for this clonotype. The chain is built from TRBV5-6 and TRBJ2-2; the match to TRBD2 covers 12 bases. V lost 6 bases, J lost 1 base, and 4 bases stayed unmatched. Per the germline V gene, CDR1 is SGHDT and CDR2 is YYEEEE. The CDR3 spans 16 residues. CDR3 coding DNA: TGTGCCAGCATCCGGACTAGCGGGATGAACACCGGGGAGCTGTTTTTT. The encoded protein is CASIRTSGMNTGELFF.

The genes are TRBV5-6 and TRBJ2-2; the D gene is possibly TRBD1 (6 bases). V was clipped by 4 bases and J by 4 bases, with 14 bases between them. The CDR3 is 15 residues long. CDR1 and CDR2 (germline): SGHDT, YYEEEE. This chain's CDR3 is CASSMTGLSTGELFF. As DNA, the CDR3 is TGTGCCAGCAGCATGACAGGATTAAGCACCGGGGAGCTGTTTTTT.